Listed here are 23 T cell receptor beta chains from one sample, sequenced in a study of blood T cell repertoires in COVID-19. Libraries were prepared by immunoSEQ multiplex PCR; TCRdb keeps only in-frame clonotypes and omits some of them. This sample carries roughly 81,000 clones, around 84% of them seen once, and the ten largest clones take around 5%. The specimen was peripheral blood. These receptors were collected from a man aged 35-49 years with acute or convalescent COVID-19.

J is TRBJ2-7 and V is TRBV6-2 or TRBV6-3, with a possible D match to TRBD2 (5 bases). Deletions cut 0 bases from V and 6 bases from J, with 18 bases between. The CDR3 consists of 16 residues. CDR1 is MNHEY, CDR2 SVGEGT, per germline. CDR3 sequence (DNA): TGTGCCAGCAGTTACTCGCTAAACCGGAGGACTGGCGAGCAGTACTTC. Its translation: CASSYSLNRRTGEQYF.

This chain connects TRBV30 to TRBJ1-2; TRBD1 aligns across 7 bases. With V trimmed by 4 bases and J by 6 bases, 8 bases remained unmatched. This CDR3 contains 13 residues. Germline V CDR1 and CDR2: GTSNPN, SVGIG (reference sequence). The CDR3 protein is CAWTQGVLDGYTF. CDR3 sequence (DNA): TGTGCCTGGACCCAGGGGGTATTGGATGGCTACACCTTC.

The V and J genes are TRBV2 and TRBJ2-7, with 7 nucleotides matching TRBD1. This CDR3 is built from 13 residues. The germline V gene encodes CDR1 SNHLY and CDR2 FYNNEI. Unmatched junction bases numbered 9, after V lost 6 bases and J lost 7 bases. This chain's CDR3 is CASSRDRAVEQYF. In DNA, the CDR3 is TGTGCCAGCAGCCGTGACAGGGCTGTGGAGCAGTACTTC.

The chain recombines TRBV27 with TRBJ1-1, with 7 bases that match TRBD1. CDR1 is MNHEY, CDR2 SMNVEV, per germline (reference sequence). This CDR3 spans 16 amino acids. J gave up 3 bases and V 0 bases, and 7 bases lay outside the gene matches. The CDR3 region is CASSLSEAGGYTEAFF. The CDR3 DNA reads TGTGCCAGCAGTTTATCGGAAGCAGGGGGGTACACTGAAGCTTTCTTT.

The genes are TRBV18 and TRBJ2-1; 14 bases match TRBD2. The germline V gene encodes CDR1 KGHSH and CDR2 LQKENI. With 4 bases clipped from V and 8 bases from J, the junction kept 4 bases outside the gene matches. This CDR3 region has 15 residues. The CDR3 DNA is TGTGCCAGCTCACGACTAGCGGGAGGGCCTGATGAGCAGTTCTTC. This sequence encodes CASSRLAGGPDEQFF.

This clone was observed a few times. One end of the junction does not line up with germline, which may come from a read error. The chain couples TRBV6-6 to TRBJ1-1; possible D gene TRBD1, 6 bases. The germline CDR1 and CDR2 sequences are MNHNY and SVGAGI (reference sequence). The CDR3 contains 11 residues. As DNA, the CDR3 is TGTGCCAGCAGTCCCCGAGGGGGTCTGCTCTTT. Translating gives CASSPRGGLLF.

The chain employs TRBV18 and TRBJ1-1; TRBD1 agrees at 11 bases. The V segment lost 6 bases and the J segment 6 bases; nucleotides outside the gene matches: 6. Germline CDR1 reads KGHSH; CDR2 reads LQKENI. This CDR3 spans 14 amino acids. CDR3 loop: CASSRTGGRAEAFF. CDR3 in DNA: TGTGCCAGCTCCCGGACAGGGGGCAGAGCTGAAGCTTTCTTT.

The chain is built from TRBV25-1 and TRBJ1-1, with D hard to call. Trimming removed 6 bases at V and 4 bases at J, with 15 bases between. The CDR3 contains 14 residues. Germline loops: CDR1 MGHDK, CDR2 SYGVNS. The chain's CDR3 is CASRGVYLGTEAFF. CDR3 coding DNA: TGTGCCAGCAGGGGCGTGTATCTCGGCACTGAAGCTTTCTTT.

The chain carries TRBV5-6 and TRBJ2-1; 9 nucleotides agree with TRBD2. Trimming cost V 4 bases and J 4 bases; bases outside gene matches: 12. Germline-derived CDR1 and CDR2 are SGHDT and YYEEEE. The length of the CDR3 is 17 residues. The CDR3 spells CASSPLTAGGTYNEQFF. The CDR3 DNA reads as TGTGCCAGCAGCCCCTTAACCGCGGGAGGGACATACAATGAGCAGTTCTTC.

The chain couples TRBV11-2 to TRBJ1-1; D gene uncertain. Trimming shortened V by 3 bases and J by 10 bases, and 3 bases separated the two germline ends. This CDR3 is built from 9 residues. CDR1 is SGHAT and CDR2 is FQNNGV in the germline V gene. In nucleotides, the CDR3 is TGTGCCAGCAGCTTGGCAGCTTTCTTT. It translates to CASSLAAFF. Drawing the rest from reference TRBV11-2 and TRBJ1-1, the complete variable domain is EAGVAQSPRYKIIEKRQSVAFWCNPISGHATLYWYQQILGQGPKLLIQFQNNGVVDDSQLPKDRFSAERLKGVDSTLKIQPAKLEDSAVYLCASSLAAFFGQGTRLTVV.

The chain is built from TRBV11-3 and TRBJ1-6, with D uncertain. The CDR3 has 15 residues. CDR1 and CDR2 from the germline V gene are SGHNT and YENEEA. Trimming cost V 6 bases and J 7 bases, with 16 bases left between them. The CDR3 is CASSASGRLNSPLHF. The CDR3 nucleotides read TGTGCCAGCAGTGCGAGCGGACGCCTCAATTCACCCCTCCACTTT.

The genes are TRBV5-1 and TRBJ1-1, with TRBD1 identical over 7 bases. CDR1 SGHRS and CDR2 YFSETQ come from the germline V gene. V shed 6 bases and J 0 bases; nucleotides not matched to a gene: 5. This CDR3 is built from 14 residues. The CDR3 nucleotides are TGCGCCAGCACCCTGACAGGGTTGAACACTGAAGCTTTCTTT. Protein: CASTLTGLNTEAFF.

The genes are TRBV7-2 and TRBJ1-4, with a tentative D call TRBD1 (5 bases). The CDR3 contains 16 residues. CDR1 is SGHTA and CDR2 is FQGNSA in the germline V gene. Trimming removed 5 bases from V and 0 bases from J, with 13 bases in between. CDR3 DNA sequence: TGTGCCAGCAGCCTCCCGGGGGGATCAACTAATGAAAAACTGTTTTTT. Translation: CASSLPGGSTNEKLFF.

The table lists this clone with a count of one. The CDR3 is CASSETVNQPQHF. The CDR3 region has the DNA TGTGCCAGCAGTGAGACTGTGAATCAGCCCCAGCATTTT. The chain is built from TRBV6-4 and TRBJ1-5; no clear D gene. V lost 3 bases and J 4 bases, leaving 7 bases between the germline ends. CDR1 and CDR2 from the germline V gene are MRHNA and SNTAGT. This CDR3 has 13 amino acids.

The chain joins TRBV21-1 to TRBJ2-7; the table's D call TRBD1 went unverified against the DNA. TRBV21-1 is shown as a pseudogene. CDR3 length: 15 residues. CDR3 nucleotide sequence: TGTGCCAGCCAGAAAAGGGGGACCAGCTCCTACGAGCAGTACTTC. Amino acids: CASQKRGTSSYEQYF.

This chain links TRBV6-5 with TRBJ2-7; 7 bases map to TRBD1. V gave up 6 bases and J gave up 3 bases; unmatched junction bases: 2. Germline assignment: CDR1 MNHEY and CDR2 SVGAGI. The CDR3 contains 12 residues. CDR3 nucleotides: TGTGCCAGCAGCTCAGGGGGCTACGAGCAGTACTTC. It encodes CASSSGGYEQYF.

The J gene is TRBJ1-1, the V gene TRBV7-8; D unresolved. The V end lost 2 bases, the J end lost 3 bases, and 13 bases lay between the germline ends. Per germline, CDR1 SGHVS and CDR2 FQNEAQ. This CDR3 is built from 15 residues. The CDR3: CASSLFEASDTEAFF. The CDR3 DNA is TGTGCCAGCAGCTTATTTGAGGCTAGCGACACTGAAGCTTTCTTT.

The chain recombines TRBV11-1 with TRBJ2-3; D gene unclear. Per germline, CDR1 SGHAT and CDR2 FQDESV (reference sequence). Trimming left V 2 bases short and J 3 bases short, with 6 bases between. This CDR3 contains 13 residues. CDR3 DNA sequence: TGTGCCAGCAGCTTAATTATAACAGATACGCAGTATTTT. Its translation: CASSLIITDTQYF.

The chain couples TRBV18 to TRBJ1-2; TRBD1 aligns across 7 bases. The CDR3 has 16 residues. With V trimmed by 6 bases and J by 4 bases, 14 bases remained unmatched. Germline CDR1 and CDR2: KGHSH and LQKENI. CDR3 nucleotide sequence: TGTGCCAGCTCTCCCAGATCGGGACAGACAATCTATGGCTACACCTTC. Encoded protein: CASSPRSGQTIYGYTF.

The chain has TRBV21-1 and TRBJ2-1; the table's D gene call, TRBD2, was not cross checked with the DNA. TRBV21-1 is reported as a pseudogene. The CDR3 covers 13 residues. In nucleotides, the CDR3 is TGTGCCAGCAGCAAATGGGGCGGGGAGGAGCAGTTCTTC. Encoded protein: CASSKWGGEEQFF.

V and J are TRBV4-3 and TRBJ1-5; D gene uncertain. The V end was cut by 0 bases, the J end by 5 bases, with 11 bases between. The V gene's germline CDR1 is LGHNA and CDR2 YSLEER. CDR3 length: 15 amino acids. In DNA form, the CDR3 reads TGCGCCAGCAGCCAAGACCTCACGAGGCATCAGCCCCAGCATTTT. Amino acid sequence: CASSQDLTRHQPQHF.

This clone has only one observation. The CDR3 spells CASSFTGGTQETQYF. DNA of the CDR3: TGTGCCAGCAGCTTTACGGGGGGGACTCAAGAGACCCAGTACTTC. The genes are TRBV7-2 and TRBJ2-5; 8 positions match TRBD2. There are 15 residues in the CDR3. J gave up 2 bases and V 3 bases, and 5 bases lay outside the gene matches. Germline CDR1 reads SGHTA; CDR2 reads FQGNSA.

CDR3: CASSSHRDSNYGYTF. CDR3 DNA: TGTGCCAGCAGCTCCCACCGGGACAGCAACTATGGCTACACCTTC. The V and J genes are TRBV7-2 and TRBJ1-2; the match to TRBD1 covers 7 bases. The CDR3 runs 15 residues. V gave up 4 bases and J gave up 2 bases; unmatched junction bases: 7. Per germline, CDR1 SGHTA and CDR2 FQGNSA.